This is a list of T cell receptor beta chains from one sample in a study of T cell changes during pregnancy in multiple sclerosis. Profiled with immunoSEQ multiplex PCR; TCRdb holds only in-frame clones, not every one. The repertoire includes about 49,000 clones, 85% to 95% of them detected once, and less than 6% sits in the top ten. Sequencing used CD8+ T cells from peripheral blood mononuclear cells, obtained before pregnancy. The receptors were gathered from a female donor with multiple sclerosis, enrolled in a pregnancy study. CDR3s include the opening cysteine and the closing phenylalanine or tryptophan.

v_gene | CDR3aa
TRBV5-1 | CASSLGAGQGSGNTIYF
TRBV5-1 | CASSSLDRGGTEAFF
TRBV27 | CASSLGTSGADTQYF
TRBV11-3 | CASSLTGSYNEQFF
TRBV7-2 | CASSLGLIYEQYF
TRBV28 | CASKERVYTDTQYF
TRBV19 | CASSIGPNTEAFF
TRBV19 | CASSIRQGYGYTF
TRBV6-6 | CASSYNEDGYTF
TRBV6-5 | CASSYSTGSSYEQYF
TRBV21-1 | CASSKGPEENCVSSYEQYF
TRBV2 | CASRDRAYEQYF
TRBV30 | CAWSVMNTEAFF
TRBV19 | CASSSRLAGNTGELFF
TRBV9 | CASSGRDTNYGYTF
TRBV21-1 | CASTGTMNTEAFF
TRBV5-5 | CASSSRTGGVRDTEAFF
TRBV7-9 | CASSSRDSQETQYF
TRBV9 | CASSPSGVATGELFF
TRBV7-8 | CASSLEGQGHSYEQYF
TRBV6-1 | CASSARTGMDSYEQYF
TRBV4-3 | CASSQGLADQLLDNEQFF
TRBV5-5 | CASSVGGPDEQYF
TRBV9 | CASSVGASPSYNEQFF
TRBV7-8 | CASSLEGLGRPHYGYTF
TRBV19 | CASSLGTANTGELFF
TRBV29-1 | CSVEDQTDKYGYTF
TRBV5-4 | CASSRRQGSSYNEQFF
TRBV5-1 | CASSPFTGLETQYF
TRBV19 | CASLNRAWGNEQFF
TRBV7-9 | CASSPGGRTSTEAFF
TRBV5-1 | CASSSRAGTNTEAFF
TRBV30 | CAWSIAAEQYF
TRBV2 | CASSSIPGQAYNEQFF
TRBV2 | CASSESPRPGYEQYF
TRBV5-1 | CASSSDYSYNEQFF
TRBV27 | CASSLDSYYEQYF
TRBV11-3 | CASSLSSQETQYF
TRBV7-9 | CASSPGGSYEQYF